The 30 T cell receptor beta chains listed next were all sequenced from one sample in a study of read filtering for tumor transcriptome and immune sequencing. From roughly 390 ng of RNA, a library with molecular barcoded alpha/delta and beta/gamma adaptors was made. TCRdb independently ran MiXCR on the reads; one entry per CDR3 protein. The sample has some 62,000 distinct CDR3 sequences, 14% seen once. What was sequenced was a population of CD138-negative cells sorted from bone marrow. Source of these receptors: a donor aged 40 or older with multiple myeloma.

This clonotype was detected many times. A far more abundant clone sits one base away, making this likely a read error. The V gene is TRBV29-1, the J gene TRBJ2-1; TRBD1 agrees at 12 bases. The trim removed 1 base at V and 13 bases at J, leaving 11 bases unmatched. The CDR3 sequence is 15 residues long. Germline-derived CDR1 and CDR2 are SQVTM and ANQGSEA. CDR3 in DNA: TGCAGCGTTGAAGGGGACAGGGGGCGTTCGGAGACCCAGTTCTTC. It specifies CSVEGDRGRSETQFF.

This clonotype has ten or more counts. The gene calls are TRBV29-1 and TRBJ1-5, with D uncertain. V lost 6 bases and J 2 bases, leaving 17 bases between the germline ends. Germline V gene lookup returns CDR1 SQVTM and CDR2 ANQGSEA. The CDR3 contains 15 residues. CDR3 loop: CSVAMGVAGNQPQHF. The DNA of the CDR3 is TGCAGCGTCGCTATGGGCGTAGCGGGCAATCAGCCCCAGCATTTT.

As for this clonotype: This may be a read error, as it is one base from a much larger clone. V and J are TRBV20-1 and TRBJ2-1; the D is unclear. Trimming pared 3 bases from V and 2 bases from J, leaving 11 bases between. The V gene's germline CDR1 is DFQATT and CDR2 SNEGSKA (reference sequence). The CDR3 length is 14 residues. The CDR3 loop is CSASLRCPYNEQFF. The CDR3 bases are TGCAGTGCTAGCTTAAGGTGTCCCTACAATGAGCAGTTCTTC.

In its sample, this clonotype was seen many times. This chain joins TRBV11-2 and TRBJ2-3, with no clear D. Germline loops: CDR1 SGHAT, CDR2 FQNNGV. V gave up 2 bases and J gave up 1 base, with 16 bases separating them. The CDR3 extends over 17 amino acids. The CDR3 region has the DNA TGTGCCAGCAGCTTAACCGCGGTCATCCCTGGCACAGATACGCAGTATTTT. As protein: CASSLTAVIPGTDTQYF. Full variable domain (outside the CDR3, taken from reference TRBV11-2 and TRBJ2-3): EAGVAQSPRYKIIEKRQSVAFWCNPISGHATLYWYQQILGQGPKLLIQFQNNGVVDDSQLPKDRFSAERLKGVDSTLKIQPAKLEDSAVYLCASSLTAVIPGTDTQYFGPGTRLTVL.

Many counts were recorded for this clonotype. The chain joins TRBV20-1 to TRBJ2-5; 11 nucleotides line up with TRBD2. Per the germline V gene, CDR1 is DFQATT and CDR2 is SNEGSKA (reference sequence). The CDR3 loop spans 15 amino acids. The V gene end was trimmed by 2 bases and the J gene end by 2 bases; junction bases not matched to a gene: 4. CDR3 protein: CSARPSGRRQETQYF. DNA of the CDR3: TGCAGTGCTAGACCTAGCGGGAGGAGGCAAGAGACCCAGTACTTC.

This clonotype was detected only a few times. The genes are TRBV29-1 and TRBJ1-2, with D maybe TRBD1 (5 bases). In germline, CDR1 is SQVTM, CDR2 ANQGSEA. There are 15 residues in the CDR3. Trimming cost V 4 bases and J 0 bases, with 15 bases left between them. The CDR3 spells CSVVLATESNYGYTF. CDR3 coding DNA: TGCAGCGTTGTTCTAGCGACAGAGTCTAACTATGGCTACACCTTC.

With regard to this clonotype: This may arise from a read error, as a much more abundant clone is one base away. The rearrangement links TRBV9 to TRBJ1-2; D is unresolved. The CDR3 runs to 16 residues. V was clipped by 4 bases and J by 0 bases, with 16 bases between them. Germline V CDR1 and CDR2: SGDLS, YYNGEE. The CDR3 reads CASSPGSDLPNYGYTF. The CDR3, as DNA: TGTGCCAGCAGCCCCGGCAGTGATCTTCCTAACTATGGCTACACCTTC.

This sequence joins TRBV11-2 and TRBJ2-1; 11 bases are a match to TRBD2. Germline V gene data show CDR1 as SGHAT and CDR2 as FQNNGV. The J segment lost 4 bases and the V segment lost 2 bases, leaving 16 bases of the junction unmatched. The CDR3 loop spans 20 amino acids. For the CDR3, the DNA is TGTGCCAGCAGCTTACTGGTAGGGCTAGCGGGAGGACTTCTTTACAATGAGCAGTTCTTC. Translating it yields CASSLLVGLAGGLLYNEQFF.

The rearrangement links TRBV19 to TRBJ2-3; TRBD2 agrees at 7 bases. Germline V lookup: CDR1 LNHDA, CDR2 SQIVND (reference sequence). The V segment lost 5 bases and the J segment 6 bases; nucleotides outside the gene matches: 2. The CDR3 has 12 residues. CDR3 amino acids: CASSLLADTQYF. The CDR3 DNA is TGTGCCAGTAGTCTACTAGCGGATACGCAGTATTTT.

This clonotype appeared many times. This chain links TRBV20-1 with TRBJ1-5; TRBD1 matches 7 bases. The V segment lost 5 bases and the J segment 1 base; nucleotides outside the gene matches: 5. This CDR3 is 14 amino acids long. Germline V gene sequence: CDR1 DFQATT, CDR2 SNEGSKA (reference sequence). CDR3 region: CSAEGTASNQPQHF. CDR3 nucleotide sequence: TGCAGTGCTGAAGGGACAGCCAGCAATCAGCCCCAGCATTTT.

There are many counts of this clonotype. This rearrangement joins TRBV9 to TRBJ2-5, with D possibly being TRBD1 (6 bases). Trimming shortened V by 4 bases and J by 8 bases, and 15 bases separated the two germline ends. CDR1 and CDR2 from the germline V gene are SGDLS and YYNGEE. The CDR3 spans 13 residues. CDR3 sequence: CASSPGTSGTQYF. The CDR3 nucleotides read TGTGCCAGCAGCCCTGGGACATCTGGTACCCAGTACTTC.

This clonotype was counted many times. The rearrangement uses TRBV27 and TRBJ2-7; 7 nucleotides line up with TRBD1. Germline-derived CDR1 and CDR2 are MNHEY and SMNVEV (reference sequence). The J segment lost 2 bases and the V segment lost 2 bases, leaving 3 bases of the junction unmatched. The CDR3 is 14 amino acids. CDR3 in DNA: TGTGCCAGCAGTTTAGGGACAGTAACCTACGAGCAGTACTTC. It yields the protein CASSLGTVTYEQYF.

This clonotype was seen ten or more times. This chain connects TRBV5-5 to TRBJ2-7; TRBD1 agrees at 11 bases. The CDR3 extends over 15 amino acids. The germline gives CDR1 SGHKS, CDR2 YYEKEE (reference sequence). V was clipped by 4 bases and J by 3 bases; unmatched bases: 6. CDR3 in DNA: TGTGCCAGCAGCAGTGCGGGACAGGGGGTCTACGAGCAGTACTTC. This codes for CASSSAGQGVYEQYF.

In its sample, this clonotype was seen many times. V gene TRBV5-1 combines with J gene TRBJ2-7; D may be TRBD1 or TRBD2 (6 bases each). Germline V lookup: CDR1 SGHRS, CDR2 YFSETQ. The CDR3 is made up of 14 amino acids. Trimming pared 4 bases from V and 5 bases from J, leaving 16 bases between. CDR3 bases: TGCGCCAGCAGCCCGGACGGGGGCCTAAACGAGCAGTACTTC. Protein: CASSPDGGLNEQYF. The full variable domain, with the rest looked up from reference TRBV5-1 and TRBJ2-7, is KAGVTQTPRYLIKTRGQQVTLSCSPISGHRSVSWYQQTPGQGLQFLFEYFSETQRNKGNFPGRFSGRQFSNSRSEMNVSTLELGDSALYLCASSPDGGLNEQYFGPGTRLTVT.

This clonotype appeared many times. This chain uses TRBV19 with TRBJ2-1; a weak D match, TRBD2 (6 bases). The CDR3 consists of 16 residues. V was trimmed by 3 bases and J by 0 bases, leaving 12 bases between them. Germline CDR1 LNHDA, CDR2 SQIVND (reference sequence). The DNA of the CDR3 is TGTGCCAGTAGTATTTTGGGACTCAGCTCCTACAATGAGCAGTTCTTC. Encoded protein: CASSILGLSSYNEQFF.

This clonotype was seen repeatedly, ten times or more. This chain links TRBV11-2 with TRBJ1-1; a possible D gene is TRBD1 (6 bases). Per the germline V gene, CDR1 is SGHAT and CDR2 is FQNNGV. Trimming cost V 1 base and J 6 bases, with 9 bases left between them. The CDR3 is made up of 13 amino acids. In DNA form, the CDR3 reads TGTGCCAGCAGCTTAGGGGGGCCCCCTGAAGCTTTCTTT. Protein product: CASSLGGPPEAFF.

This clonotype came up many times. The chain combines TRBV29-1 with TRBJ2-1; D might be TRBD2 (6 bases). This CDR3 is built from 14 residues. In germline, CDR1 is SQVTM, CDR2 ANQGSEA. Between the trimmed V and J ends, which lost 1 base and 7 bases, there was a span of 14 bases. CDR3 bases: TGCAGCGTTGAAGGGTGGGGAGGAGGAAATGAGCAGTTCTTC. The encoded protein is CSVEGWGGGNEQFF.

This clonotype was counted at least ten times. V gene TRBV5-1 combines with J gene TRBJ2-1; D unclear. Between the trimmed V and J ends, which lost 4 bases and 12 bases, there was a span of 14 bases. The CDR3 is 12 amino acids. Per the germline V gene, CDR1 is SGHRS and CDR2 is YFSETQ. For the CDR3, the DNA is TGCGCCAGCAGCCCCGTTGATGAAGGGCAGTTCTTC. This encodes CASSPVDEGQFF. The full variable domain, completed using reference TRBV5-1 and TRBJ2-1, is KAGVTQTPRYLIKTRGQQVTLSCSPISGHRSVSWYQQTPGQGLQFLFEYFSETQRNKGNFPGRFSGRQFSNSRSEMNVSTLELGDSALYLCASSPVDEGQFFGPGTRLTVL.

This clonotype has ten or more counts. The chain uses TRBV5-1 and TRBJ1-5; 8 nucleotides align to TRBD1. The trim removed 0 bases at V and 1 base at J, leaving 3 bases unmatched. The germline gives CDR1 SGHRS, CDR2 YFSETQ. CDR3 length: 16 residues. The CDR3 is CASSLAPGGSNQPQHF. In DNA, the CDR3 is TGCGCCAGCAGCTTGGCCCCAGGGGGCAGCAATCAGCCCCAGCATTTT.

This clonotype appeared many times. The genes are TRBV20-1 and TRBJ2-7; D not resolved. Trimming shortened V by 0 bases and J by 0 bases, and 9 bases separated the two germline ends. Germline CDR1 reads DFQATT; CDR2 reads SNEGSKA (reference sequence). This CDR3 has 14 residues. In DNA, the CDR3 is TGCAGTGCTAGAGATTACATGAGCTCCTACGAGCAGTACTTC. This codes for CSARDYMSSYEQYF.

This clonotype was counted many times. The rearrangement links TRBV7-9 to TRBJ1-2; D gene uncertain. Germline V gene lookup returns CDR1 SEHNR and CDR2 FQNEAQ (reference sequence). Trimming cost V 1 base and J 5 bases, with 5 bases left between them. The CDR3 runs 12 residues. The CDR3 DNA is TGTGCCAGCAGCTTAGGAGAGTATGGCTACACCTTC. Its translation is CASSLGEYGYTF.

This clonotype showed up many times. This rearrangement joins TRBV5-1 to TRBJ2-5; D is perhaps TRBD2 (6 bases). Trimming pared 1 base from V and 1 base from J, leaving 14 bases between. The CDR3 has 16 amino acids. Germline V CDR1 and CDR2: SGHRS, YFSETQ. The CDR3 nucleotides are TGCGCCAGCAGCTTGAGTCGGGACTTATTCCAAGAGACCCAGTACTTC. Encoded protein: CASSLSRDLFQETQYF.

This clonotype has a single count. This could be a read error, since a much larger clone is one nucleotide away. The conserved final phenylalanine or tryptophan is absent from the CDR3, which likely points to a read error. J is TRBJ2-7 and V is TRBV14; no clear D. The V end lost 0 bases, the J end lost 7 bases, and 7 bases lay between the germline ends. The length of the CDR3 is 12 residues. The germline gives CDR1 SGHDN, CDR2 FVKESK. Here the CDR3 DNA reads TGTGCCAGCAGCCAAGAATATCGGGAGCAGTACCTC. Protein sequence: CASSQEYREQYL.

The table lists this clonotype with many counts. The gene calls are TRBV11-2 and TRBJ2-7, with D maybe TRBD2 (6 bases). CDR1 is SGHAT, CDR2 FQNNGV, per germline. V was cut by 5 bases and J by 5 bases, with 25 bases left in between. CDR3 length equals 17 residues. The CDR3 reads CASSPKRWDSQPDEQYF. CDR3 coding DNA: TGTGCCAGCAGCCCAAAACGATGGGACTCACAACCCGACGAGCAGTACTTC. The whole variable domain, filled in from reference TRBV11-2 and TRBJ2-7, reads EAGVAQSPRYKIIEKRQSVAFWCNPISGHATLYWYQQILGQGPKLLIQFQNNGVVDDSQLPKDRFSAERLKGVDSTLKIQPAKLEDSAVYLCASSPKRWDSQPDEQYFGPGTRLTVT.

V usage is TRBV25-1 and J usage is TRBJ2-1, with TRBD2 matching 9 bases. J lost 9 bases, V lost 9 bases, and 15 bases had no gene match. There are 15 residues in the CDR3. Germline CDR1 and CDR2: MGHDK and SYGVNS. The CDR3 loop reads CARRTGLAGTSEQFF. The DNA of the CDR3 is TGTGCCAGACGGACGGGGCTAGCGGGAACGAGTGAGCAGTTCTTC.

This clonotype was seen a handful of times. This may come from a read error, since a much larger clone is one base off. J is TRBJ2-2 and V is TRBV9, with a tentative D call TRBD2 (5 bases). The CDR3 contains 13 residues. Germline CDR1 SGDLS, CDR2 YYNGEE. DNA for the CDR3: TGTGCCAGCAGCGTAGGTGATTCCGGGGAGCTGTCTTTT. Protein product: CASSVGDSGELSF.

This clonotype was counted only a few times. V usage is TRBV20-1 and J usage is TRBJ2-1; 8 nucleotides match TRBD2. Germline lookup yields CDR1 DFQATT and CDR2 SNEGSKA (reference sequence). This CDR3 spans 19 amino acids. V lost 1 base to trimming and J lost 0 bases; unmatched junction nucleotides: 14. The CDR3 spells CSARVWAGGPMSSYNEQFF. The CDR3 nucleotides read TGCAGTGCTAGAGTTTGGGCGGGGGGCCCGATGAGCTCCTACAATGAGCAGTTCTTC.

This clonotype was observed at least ten times. V is TRBV5-1 and J is TRBJ1-2; 7 bases are a match to TRBD1. Germline CDR1 SGHRS, CDR2 YFSETQ. This CDR3 region has 14 residues. V was pared by 4 bases and J by 2 bases, with 5 bases of the junction left unmatched. CDR3 amino acids: CASSEGDRNYGYTF. DNA for the CDR3: TGCGCCAGCAGCGAGGGGGACAGAAACTATGGCTACACCTTC.

This clonotype came up a few times. The J gene is TRBJ2-3, the V gene TRBV7-9; TRBD1 matches at 7 bases. Germline-derived CDR1 and CDR2 are SEHNR and FQNEAQ (reference sequence). The ends lost 6 bases at V and 4 bases at J; junction bases unmatched: 10. CDR3 length equals 15 residues. CDR3 DNA: TGTGCCAGCAGTCCCCTGACAGGGTCGGCAGATACGCAGTATTTT. Its protein product is CASSPLTGSADTQYF.

The chain joins TRBV19 to TRBJ2-5; D gene uncertain. V dropped 3 bases and J dropped 5 bases, with 4 bases sitting between them. The CDR3 is 11 amino acids. CDR1 and CDR2 (germline): LNHDA, SQIVND (reference sequence). The CDR3 DNA reads as TGTGCCAGTAGTATGAGGGAGACCCAGTACTTC. The encoded protein is CASSMRETQYF.